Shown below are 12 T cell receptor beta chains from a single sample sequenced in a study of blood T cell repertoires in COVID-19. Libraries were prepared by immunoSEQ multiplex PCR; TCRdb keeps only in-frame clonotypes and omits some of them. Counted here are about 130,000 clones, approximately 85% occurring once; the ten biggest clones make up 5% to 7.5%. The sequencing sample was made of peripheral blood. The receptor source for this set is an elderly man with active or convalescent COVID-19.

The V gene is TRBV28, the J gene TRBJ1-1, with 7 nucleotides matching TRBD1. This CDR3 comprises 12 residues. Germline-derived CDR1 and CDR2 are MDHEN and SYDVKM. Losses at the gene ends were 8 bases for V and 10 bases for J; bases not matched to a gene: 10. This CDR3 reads CASGLGDRVAFF. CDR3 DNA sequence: TGTGCCAGCGGCCTGGGAGACAGGGTAGCTTTCTTT.

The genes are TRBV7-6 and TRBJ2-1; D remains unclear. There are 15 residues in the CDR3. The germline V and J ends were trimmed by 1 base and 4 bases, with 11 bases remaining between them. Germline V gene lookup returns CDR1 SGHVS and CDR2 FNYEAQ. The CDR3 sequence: CASSLDSRLYNEQFF. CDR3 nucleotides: TGTGCCAGCAGCTTAGACAGCAGGTTGTACAATGAGCAGTTCTTC. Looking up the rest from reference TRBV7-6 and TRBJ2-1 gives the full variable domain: GAGVSQSPRYKVTKRGQDVALRCDPISGHVSLYWYRQALGQGPEFLTYFNYEAQQDKSGLPNDRFSAERPEGSISTLTIQRTEQRDSAMYRCASSLDSRLYNEQFFGPGTRLTVL.

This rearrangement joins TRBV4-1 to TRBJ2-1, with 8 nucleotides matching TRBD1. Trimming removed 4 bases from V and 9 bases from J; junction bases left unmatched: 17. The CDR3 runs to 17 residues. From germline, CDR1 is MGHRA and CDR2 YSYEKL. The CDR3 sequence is CASSPPGAGGAYREQFF. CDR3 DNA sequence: TGCGCCAGCAGCCCCCCCGGGGCAGGGGGCGCGTACCGTGAGCAGTTCTTC.

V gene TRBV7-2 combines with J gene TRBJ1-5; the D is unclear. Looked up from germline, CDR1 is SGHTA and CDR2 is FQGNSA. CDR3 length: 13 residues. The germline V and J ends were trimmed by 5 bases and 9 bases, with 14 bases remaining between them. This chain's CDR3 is CASSPKYSGPQHF. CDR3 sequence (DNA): TGTGCCAGCAGCCCAAAATACTCGGGGCCCCAGCATTTT. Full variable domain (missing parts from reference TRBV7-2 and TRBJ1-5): GAGVSQSPSNKVTEKGKDVELRCDPISGHTALYWYRQSLGQGLEFLIYFQGNSAPDKSGLPSDRFSAERTGGSVSTLTIQRTQQEDSAVYLCASSPKYSGPQHFGDGTRLSIL.

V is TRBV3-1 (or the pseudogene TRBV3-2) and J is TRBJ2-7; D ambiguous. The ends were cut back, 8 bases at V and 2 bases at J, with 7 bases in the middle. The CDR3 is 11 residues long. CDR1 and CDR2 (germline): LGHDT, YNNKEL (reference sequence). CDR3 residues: CASGQPYEQYF. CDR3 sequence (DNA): TGTGCCAGCGGGCAGCCCTACGAGCAGTACTTC.

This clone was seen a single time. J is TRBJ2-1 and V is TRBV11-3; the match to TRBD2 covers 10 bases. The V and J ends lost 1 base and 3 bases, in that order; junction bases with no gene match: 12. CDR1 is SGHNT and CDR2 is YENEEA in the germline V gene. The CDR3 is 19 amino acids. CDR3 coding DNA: TGTGCCAGCAGCTTAGCCGGAGGTAGCGGGAGGCTAGACTACAATGAGCAGTTCTTC. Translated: CASSLAGGSGRLDYNEQFF.

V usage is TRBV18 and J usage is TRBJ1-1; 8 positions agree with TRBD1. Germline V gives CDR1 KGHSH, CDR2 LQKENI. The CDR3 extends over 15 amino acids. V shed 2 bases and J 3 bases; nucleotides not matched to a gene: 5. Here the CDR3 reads CASSPTQGGHTEAFF. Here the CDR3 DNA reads TGTGCCAGCTCACCAACACAGGGGGGACACACTGAAGCTTTCTTT.

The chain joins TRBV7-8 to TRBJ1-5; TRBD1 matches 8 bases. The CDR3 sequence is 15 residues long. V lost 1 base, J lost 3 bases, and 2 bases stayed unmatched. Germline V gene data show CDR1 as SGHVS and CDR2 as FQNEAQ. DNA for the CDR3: TGTGCCAGCAGCTTAGAGGACAGGGCCAATCAGCCCCAGCATTTT. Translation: CASSLEDRANQPQHF.

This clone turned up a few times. The DNA of the CDR3 is TGTGCCAGCAGTTACCCCCCTCGGAGGGGGACAGACAATGAGCAGTTCTTC. It specifies CASSYPPRRGTDNEQFF. The chain uses TRBV6-2 or TRBV6-3 and TRBJ2-1, with D perhaps TRBD1 (7 bases). Between the trimmed V and J ends, which lost 2 bases and 5 bases, there was a span of 19 bases. The length of the CDR3 is 17 residues. Germline loops: CDR1 MNHEY, CDR2 SVGEGT.

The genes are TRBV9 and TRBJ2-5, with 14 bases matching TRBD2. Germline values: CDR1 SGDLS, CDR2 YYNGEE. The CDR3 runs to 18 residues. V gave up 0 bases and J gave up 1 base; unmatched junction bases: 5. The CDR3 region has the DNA TGTGCCAGCAGCGTAGCTAAGGGGACTAGCGGGGGCCAAGAGACCCAGTACTTC. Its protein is CASSVAKGTSGGQETQYF.

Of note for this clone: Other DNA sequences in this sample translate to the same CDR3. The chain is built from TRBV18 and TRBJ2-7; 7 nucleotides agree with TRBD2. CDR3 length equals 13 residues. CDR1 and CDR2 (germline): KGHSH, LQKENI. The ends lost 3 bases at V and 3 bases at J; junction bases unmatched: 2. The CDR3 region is CASSPGGGYEQYF. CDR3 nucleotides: TGTGCCAGCTCACCGGGCGGGGGCTACGAGCAGTACTTC.

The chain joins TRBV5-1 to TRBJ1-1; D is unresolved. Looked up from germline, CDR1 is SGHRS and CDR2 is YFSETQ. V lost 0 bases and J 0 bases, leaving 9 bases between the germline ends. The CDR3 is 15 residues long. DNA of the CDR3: TGCGCCAGCAGCTTGGGACACCATATGAACACTGAAGCTTTCTTT. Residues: CASSLGHHMNTEAFF. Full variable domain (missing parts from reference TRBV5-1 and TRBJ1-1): KAGVTQTPRYLIKTRGQQVTLSCSPISGHRSVSWYQQTPGQGLQFLFEYFSETQRNKGNFPGRFSGRQFSNSRSEMNVSTLELGDSALYLCASSLGHHMNTEAFFGQGTRLTVV.